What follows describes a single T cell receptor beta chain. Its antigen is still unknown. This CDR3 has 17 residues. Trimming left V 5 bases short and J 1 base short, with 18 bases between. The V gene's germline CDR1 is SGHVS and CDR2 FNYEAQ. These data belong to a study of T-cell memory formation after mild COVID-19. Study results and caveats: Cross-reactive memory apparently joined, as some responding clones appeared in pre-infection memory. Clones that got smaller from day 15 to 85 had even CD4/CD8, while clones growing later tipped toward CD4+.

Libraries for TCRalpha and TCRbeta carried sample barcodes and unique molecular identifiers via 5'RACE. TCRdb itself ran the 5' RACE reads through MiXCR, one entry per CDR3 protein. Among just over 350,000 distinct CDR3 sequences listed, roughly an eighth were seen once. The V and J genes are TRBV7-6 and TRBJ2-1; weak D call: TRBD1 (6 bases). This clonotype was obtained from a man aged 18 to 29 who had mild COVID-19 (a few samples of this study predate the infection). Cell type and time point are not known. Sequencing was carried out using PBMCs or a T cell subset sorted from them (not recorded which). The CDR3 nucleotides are TGTGCCAGCAGCCCAACCAGGACAGTTGGGTCCTACAATGAGCAGTTCTTC. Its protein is CASSPTRTVGSYNEQFF.